Below, 27 T cell receptor beta chains from the same sample are listed, as sequenced in a study of shared clonotypes between healthy human individuals. Some clones are missing from TCRdb's copy, which holds only in-frame ones; the method was immunoSEQ multiplex PCR. The sample has roughly 2 million clones, under 97% seen once. The sample consisted of naive CD4+ T cells sorted from blood. Sample subset: CD45RA+ positively selected. These receptors all come from a man younger than 30 in good health.

This chain connects TRBV14 to TRBJ2-3; 12 bases align to TRBD2. The length of the CDR3 is 15 residues. Germline V CDR1 and CDR2: SGHDN, FVKESK. Trimming cost V 4 bases and J 4 bases; bases outside gene matches: 3. The CDR3 nucleotides are TGTGCCAGCAGCCTGACTAGCGGGGGAGCAGATACGCAGTATTTT. Its protein is CASSLTSGGADTQYF.

The chain links TRBV6-5 to TRBJ1-1; D call uncertain. CDR3 length equals 13 residues. Germline V gene sequence: CDR1 MNHEY, CDR2 SVGAGI. V was pared by 0 bases and J by 6 bases, with 8 bases between. CDR3 residues: CASSYSSGSEAFF. The CDR3 DNA follows: TGTGCCAGCAGTTACTCCTCGGGATCTGAAGCTTTCTTT.

This chain uses TRBV30 with TRBJ2-3; maybe TRBD2 (5 bases). Trimming removed 2 bases from V and 2 bases from J, with 14 bases in between. CDR1 and CDR2 from the germline V gene are GTSNPN and SVGIG (reference sequence). CDR3 size: 15 residues. CDR3 in amino acids: CAWSWGSLDTDTQYF. As DNA, the CDR3 is TGTGCCTGGAGTTGGGGTTCACTAGACACAGATACGCAGTATTTT.

Of note for this clone: Other DNA sequences in this specimen translate into the identical CDR3. The chain carries TRBV29-1 and TRBJ2-2, with D unclear. V lost 4 bases and J lost 2, with 2 bases in between. This CDR3 comprises 11 residues. Germline CDR1 and CDR2: SQVTM and ANQGSEA. The CDR3 sequence: CSVANTGELFF. In nucleotides, the CDR3 is TGCAGCGTTGCAAACACCGGGGAGCTGTTTTTT.

The chain links TRBV25-1 to TRBJ1-3; the D gene is possibly TRBD1 (5 bases). The CDR3 consists of 16 residues. The germline V gene encodes CDR1 MGHDK and CDR2 SYGVNS. The V gene lost 6 bases and the J gene lost 0 bases, with 15 bases spanning the gap. The CDR3 is CASSPAGTASGNTIYF. In DNA, the CDR3 is TGTGCCAGCAGCCCAGCCGGGACGGCCTCTGGAAACACCATATATTTT.

V and J are TRBV21-1 and TRBJ1-2. TRBV21-1 corresponds to a pseudogene. The CDR3 covers 14 residues. The CDR3 sequence is CASSKGGRNYGYTF. The CDR3 DNA reads as TGTGCCAGCAGCAAAGGCGGCCGGAACTATGGCTACACCTTC.

The chain couples TRBV30 to TRBJ1-5, with D perhaps TRBD1 (6 bases). The CDR3 length is 14 residues. Trimming shortened V by 0 bases and J by 11 bases, and 17 bases separated the two germline ends. The germline CDR1 and CDR2 sequences are GTSNPN and SVGIG (reference sequence). The CDR3 DNA reads as TGTGCCTGGAGTGTACGAGGGGGGGACGGGGCCCAGCATTTT. It translates to CAWSVRGGDGAQHF.

The chain joins TRBV6-5 to TRBJ1-5, with 9 bases matching TRBD1. CDR3 length: 12 amino acids. Trimming removed 5 bases from V and 10 bases from J; junction bases left unmatched: 3. Per germline, CDR1 MNHEY and CDR2 SVGAGI. Here the CDR3 reads CASSKTGGPQHF. CDR3 in DNA: TGTGCCAGCAGTAAAACAGGGGGCCCCCAGCATTTT.

This chain connects TRBV18 to TRBJ2-1; D may be TRBD2 (6 bases). CDR3 size: 16 residues. V lost 2 bases and J lost 2, with 13 bases in between. Germline V lookup: CDR1 KGHSH, CDR2 LQKENI. The CDR3 reads CASSPWRGDTYNEQFF. CDR3 DNA: TGTGCCAGCTCACCATGGAGGGGCGATACCTACAATGAGCAGTTCTTC.

A word on this clone: The sample carries other DNA sequences with the same CDR3. CDR3 sequence reads: CASSGTGQETQYF. The CDR3, as DNA: TGCGCCAGCAGCGGGACAGGTCAAGAGACCCAGTACTTC. V is TRBV5-1 and J is TRBJ2-5; 8 nucleotides line up with TRBD1. V shed 4 bases, J shed 2 bases, and the junction held 1 base outside the gene matches. The V gene's germline CDR1 is SGHRS and CDR2 YFSETQ. The CDR3 runs 13 residues.

This clone has a single count. V gene TRBV28 combines with J gene TRBJ1-4; TRBD1 matches 8 bases. Unmatched junction bases numbered 5, after V lost 3 bases and J lost 5 bases. The CDR3 runs to 15 residues. Germline V gene lookup returns CDR1 MDHEN and CDR2 SYDVKM. This chain's CDR3 is CASSLGGQVNEKLFF. The CDR3 DNA follows: TGTGCCAGCAGTTTGGGGGGACAGGTCAATGAAAAACTGTTTTTT.

V and J are TRBV15 and TRBJ2-3; D unclear. The CDR3 has 15 residues. V was pared by 0 bases and J by 8 bases, with 15 bases between. Germline assignment: CDR1 LNHNV and CDR2 YYDKDF (reference sequence). This CDR3 reads CATSRDPRVWSTQYF. CDR3 nucleotides: TGTGCCACCAGCAGAGACCCCCGAGTGTGGAGTACGCAGTATTTT.

The V call is TRBV9, the J call TRBJ2-1; D is unclear. Looked up from germline, CDR1 is SGDLS and CDR2 is YYNGEE. The CDR3 is 15 residues long. V was pared by 0 bases and J by 4 bases, with 11 bases between. The CDR3 DNA reads as TGTGCCAGCAGCGTAGTGGCTAGTTTGTACAATGAGCAGTTCTTC. It specifies CASSVVASLYNEQFF.

This chain connects TRBV6-5 to TRBJ2-7; no firm D call. This CDR3 contains 11 residues. Germline values: CDR1 MNHEY, CDR2 SVGAGI. V dropped 4 bases and J dropped 5 bases, with 6 bases sitting between them. CDR3 residues: CASSSMHEQYF. The CDR3 region has the DNA TGTGCCAGCAGTTCGATGCACGAGCAGTACTTC.

The chain has TRBV6-5 and TRBJ2-1, with D hard to call. The V end lost 5 bases, the J end lost 5 bases, and 13 bases lay between the germline ends. The CDR3 sequence is 14 residues long. CDR1 is MNHEY, CDR2 SVGAGI, per germline. The CDR3 region has the DNA TGTGCCAGCAGTCGCGGATCGAGTAACAATGAGCAGTTCTTC. Encoded protein: CASSRGSSNNEQFF.

With regard to this clone: Other DNA sequences in the sample encode the same CDR3. The V and J genes are TRBV6-6 and TRBJ1-4, with D unresolved. This CDR3 contains 11 residues. The V and J ends lost 2 bases and 5 bases respectively, with 0 bases between them. Germline V gene data show CDR1 as MNHNY and CDR2 as SVGAGI (reference sequence). The CDR3 loop is CASSYNEKLFF. The CDR3 nucleotides are TGTGCCAGCAGTTACAATGAAAAACTGTTTTTT.

This rearrangement joins TRBV5-4 to TRBJ2-1; TRBD1 aligns across 9 bases. Trimming at V came to 4 bases and at J to 9 bases, leaving 11 bases not matched to a gene. From germline, CDR1 is SGHNT and CDR2 YYREEE (reference sequence). This CDR3 comprises 15 residues. CDR3 nucleotide sequence: TGTGCCAGCAGCCTCCGGGACAGGGACATCGTTGAGCAGTTCTTC. This encodes CASSLRDRDIVEQFF. Variable domain in full (rest from reference TRBV5-4 and TRBJ2-1): ETGVTQSPTHLIKTRGQQVTLRCSSQSGHNTVSWYQQALGQGPQFIFQYYREEENGRGNFPPRFSGLQFPNYSSELNVNALELDDSALYLCASSLRDRDIVEQFFGPGTRLTVL.

The chain recombines TRBV7-2 with TRBJ2-5, with no clear D. The CDR3 has 14 residues. Germline-derived CDR1 and CDR2 are SGHTA and FQGNSA. V lost 6 bases and J 0 bases, leaving 11 bases between the germline ends. CDR3 coding DNA: TGTGCCAGCAGGCCCATGGGGAACCAAGAGACCCAGTACTTC. Amino acid sequence: CASRPMGNQETQYF.

This chain connects TRBV19 to TRBJ2-2; D unresolved. Germline values: CDR1 LNHDA, CDR2 SQIVND (reference sequence). This CDR3 spans 16 amino acids. V lost 3 bases, J lost 0 bases, and 11 bases lay in between. The CDR3 DNA reads as TGTGCCAGTAGTATTAGTCAGGCAGCGAACACCGGGGAGCTGTTTTTT. Protein product: CASSISQAANTGELFF.

This rearrangement joins TRBV27 to TRBJ2-7, with D possibly TRBD2 on 5 matching bases. The length of the CDR3 is 16 residues. V dropped 2 bases and J dropped 3 bases, with 17 bases sitting between them. Per germline, CDR1 MNHEY and CDR2 SMNVEV (reference sequence). CDR3 nucleotides: TGTGCCAGCAGTTTAGACGAGGGAACAAGGATCTACGAGCAGTACTTC. Protein: CASSLDEGTRIYEQYF.

This chain links TRBV6-1 with TRBJ2-5; 7 bases fit TRBD1. CDR1 and CDR2 from the germline V gene are MNHNS and SASEGT. The CDR3 is 15 amino acids. After removal of 4 bases from V and 2 bases from J, the junction contained 7 bases not matched to a gene. DNA of the CDR3: TGTGCCAGCAGTGGCCAGACAGGGCCTCAAGAGACCCAGTACTTC. Translating gives CASSGQTGPQETQYF.

This chain connects TRBV5-1 to TRBJ2-1, with a possible D match to TRBD2 (5 bases). The CDR3 spans 14 residues. Germline V lookup: CDR1 SGHRS, CDR2 YFSETQ. Trimming shortened V by 3 bases and J by 7 bases, and 14 bases separated the two germline ends. CDR3 in amino acids: CASSSGLPGNEQFF. The CDR3 region has the DNA TGCGCCAGCAGCTCCGGACTTCCTGGGAATGAGCAGTTCTTC.

The chain uses TRBV6-5 and TRBJ1-1, with D maybe TRBD1 (5 bases). V lost 5 bases and J lost 1, with 8 bases in between. Germline assignment: CDR1 MNHEY and CDR2 SVGAGI. The CDR3 totals 13 residues. The CDR3: CASSMTANTEAFF. CDR3 DNA: TGTGCCAGCAGTATGACAGCGAACACTGAAGCTTTCTTT.

V usage is TRBV30 and J usage is TRBJ1-2; possibly TRBD1 for D (6 bases). CDR3 size: 15 residues. The V gene lost 1 base and the J gene lost 2 bases, with 14 bases spanning the gap. Germline V gives CDR1 GTSNPN, CDR2 SVGIG (reference sequence). The CDR3 region is CAWSGGGQQNYGYTF. The CDR3 region has the DNA TGTGCCTGGAGTGGGGGAGGACAGCAGAACTATGGCTACACCTTC.

The chain carries TRBV4-1 and TRBJ1-2, with TRBD1 matching 7 bases. From germline, CDR1 is MGHRA and CDR2 YSYEKL. The V and J ends lost 2 bases and 3 bases, in that order; junction bases with no gene match: 3. This CDR3 contains 14 residues. In nucleotides, the CDR3 is TGCGCCAGCAGCCAAACCGACAGGGACTATGGCTACACCTTC. Amino acid sequence: CASSQTDRDYGYTF.

The chain couples TRBV6-6 to TRBJ2-7; D could derive from TRBD1 or TRBD2 (5 bases each). CDR1 and CDR2 (germline): MNHNY, SVGAGI (reference sequence). This CDR3 spans 13 amino acids. The V and J ends lost 10 bases and 2 bases respectively, with 15 bases between them. CDR3 loop: CATNRDGAYEQYF. In DNA, the CDR3 is TGTGCCACCAACCGGGACGGAGCCTACGAGCAGTACTTC.

The rearrangement joins TRBV5-1 to TRBJ2-1, with D perhaps being TRBD1 or TRBD2 (5 bases each). CDR1 SGHRS and CDR2 YFSETQ come from the germline V gene. This CDR3 is built from 15 residues. V was cut by 4 bases and J by 7 bases, with 18 bases left in between. In nucleotides, the CDR3 is TGCGCCAGCAGCCCTGGGACCCTAGGCCGGAATGAGCAGTTCTTC. Residues: CASSPGTLGRNEQFF. The full variable domain, with the rest looked up from reference TRBV5-1 and TRBJ2-1, is KAGVTQTPRYLIKTRGQQVTLSCSPISGHRSVSWYQQTPGQGLQFLFEYFSETQRNKGNFPGRFSGRQFSNSRSEMNVSTLELGDSALYLCASSPGTLGRNEQFFGPGTRLTVL.